This T cell receptor beta chain was identified in a study of blood T cells in healthy people across ages. For the second PCR, which ran for 7 to 11 cycles, a sample-barcoded 5' primer and a J-beta primer mix were used. One entry per CDR3 protein results from TCRdb running MiXCR on the 5' RACE reads. Found here are hundreds of thousands of distinct CDR3 sequences, more than 20% of them singletons; the top ten hold around 3.4%. Trimming removed 3 bases at V and 8 bases at J, with 10 bases between. The germline CDR1 and CDR2 sequences are MDHEN and SYDVKM. The CDR3 is 12 amino acids. The chain is built from TRBV28 and TRBJ1-2; D ambiguous. The material sequenced was blood. This receptor was identified in a man between 65 and 80 years old in good health. For the CDR3, the DNA is TGTGCCAGCAGTTTTTTCGGTGGCGGCTACACCTTC. It specifies CASSFFGGGYTF.